Listed below are T cell receptor beta chains from one sample, sequenced in a study of blood T cell repertoires in COVID-19. Sequencing was performed with immunoSEQ multiplex PCR; in TCRdb, only in-frame clones are kept and a portion is missing. Of about 250,000 clones listed, 86% are singletons. The sequenced sample consisted of peripheral blood. These receptors all come from a woman between 55 and 75 years old who had recovered from COVID-19. The CDR3 runs from the conserved cysteine through the conserved F or W. A D gene is named only where the DNA matches it firmly. Size tells how often a clone was seen (once, few, many) or the class of an expanded clone, and some rows leave it out.

v_call	j_call	d_call	clone_size	cdr3_aa
TRBV7-9	TRBJ1-4	NA	NA	CASSPLEIAEKLFF
TRBV10-3	TRBJ2-3	TRBD2	NA	CAISEARWGAGATDTQYF
TRBV3-1/TRBV3-2	TRBJ2-5	TRBD2	once	CASSQFYGGSGAQETQYF
TRBV20-1	TRBJ1-6	NA	NA	CSASEGSSYNSPLHF
TRBV27	TRBJ1-2	TRBD1	NA	CASSLSVPGGGQGGYTF
TRBV19	TRBJ1-5	NA	NA	CASSMKGGTQPQHF
TRBV6-1	TRBJ1-5	NA	NA	CASSDSGNQPQHF
TRBV7-2	TRBJ2-1	TRBD2	NA	CASHSGGLWDEQFF
TRBV11-3	TRBJ2-1	TRBD2	NA	CASSFGGGNNEQFF
TRBV9	TRBJ1-4	NA	NA	CASSVAGANEKLFF
TRBV5-1	TRBJ2-7	TRBD2	NA	CASSLAPAGVSYEQYF
TRBV24-1	TRBJ2-7	TRBD2	NA	CATSDSVTSGGALNEQYF
TRBV2	TRBJ2-1	TRBD2	NA	CAIGGGEYEQFF
TRBV28	TRBJ2-7	NA	NA	CASKASYEQYF
TRBV11-2	TRBJ1-6	NA	NA	CASSLESPLHF
TRBV7-8	TRBJ2-5	TRBD1	NA	CASSLRTGQETQYF
TRBV18	TRBJ1-3	TRBD1	NA	CASSIQGFLGNTIYF
TRBV5-1	TRBJ1-4	TRBD1	NA	CASSLDRGNEKLFF
TRBV11-2	TRBJ1-2	TRBD1	NA	CASSLEAGGYGYTF
TRBV18	TRBJ1-2	TRBD1	NA	CASSLINSDRGRRGYTF
TRBV2	TRBJ2-1	TRBD2	NA	CASGTSGAGEQFF
TRBV11-3	TRBJ2-7	TRBD1	NA	CASSLGTGSSYEQYF
TRBV10-3	TRBJ1-2	NA	NA	CAIDTGTNYGYTF
TRBV25-1	TRBJ2-3	NA	NA	CASSVGGARVGTQYF
TRBV2	TRBJ2-7	NA	NA	CASGGAITRPSYEQYF
TRBV6-5	TRBJ1-5	TRBD1	NA	CASRDRGQGQPQHF
TRBV9	TRBJ2-2	NA	NA	CASSVVWGPNTGELFF
TRBV18	TRBJ1-3	NA	NA	CASSPSGSGGVTIYF
TRBV6-4	TRBJ1-2	TRBD1	NA	CASSPQGAHGGYTF
TRBV2	TRBJ2-6	NA	NA	CASTFSGANVLTF
TRBV7-2	TRBJ2-2	NA	NA	CASSLAPLGGTGELFF
TRBV20-1	TRBJ1-5	NA	NA	CSASGQPQHF
TRBV7-8	TRBJ1-2	NA	NA	CASSLEGPAQIVYGYTF
TRBV29-1	TRBJ1-1	TRBD1	NA	CSARQGWRTEAFF
TRBV2	TRBJ2-3	NA	NA	CASSEGPLISDTQYF
TRBV12-3/TRBV12-4	TRBJ2-7	TRBD1	NA	CATGQGAYEQYF
TRBV28	TRBJ1-1	NA	NA	CASTLGGFNTEAFF
TRBV7-9	TRBJ2-3	TRBD2	NA	CASSSPEGGTRADTQYF
TRBV14	TRBJ2-7	NA	NA	CASSRALKGISYEQYF
TRBV28	TRBJ1-1	TRBD1	few	CASSSGTGLSLGHF
TRBV4-1	TRBJ1-2	TRBD1	few	CASSLRGTGNGYTF
TRBV19	TRBJ2-7	TRBD2	NA	CASRAGGSYEQYF
TRBV28	TRBJ2-4	TRBD2	NA	CASSPQGGGDIQYF
TRBV2	TRBJ1-5	TRBD1	NA	CASSQGQGATQPQHF
TRBV9	TRBJ1-1	NA	NA	CASSPRVSGTEAFF
TRBV7-2	TRBJ1-2	TRBD1	NA	CASTINRDRPSGYTF
TRBV2	TRBJ1-5	NA	once	CATAGYGEPQHF
TRBV6-2/TRBV6-3	TRBJ1-5	NA	NA	CASSSGTQWEQPQHF
TRBV5-1	TRBJ1-1	NA	NA	CASSLPNRDPTEAFF
TRBV25-1	TRBJ1-2	TRBD1	NA	CATQGQDLYGYTF
TRBV20-1	TRBJ2-7	NA	NA	CSASPGRDEQYF
TRBV7-9	TRBJ2-1	TRBD1	NA	CASSRTGGSYNEQFF
TRBV5-1	TRBJ2-6	NA	NA	CASSLFRTGANVLTF
TRBV6-1	TRBJ1-5	TRBD1	NA	CASSEGTGYQPQHF
TRBV5-4	TRBJ1-6	TRBD1	NA	CASSGTQGAKPLHF